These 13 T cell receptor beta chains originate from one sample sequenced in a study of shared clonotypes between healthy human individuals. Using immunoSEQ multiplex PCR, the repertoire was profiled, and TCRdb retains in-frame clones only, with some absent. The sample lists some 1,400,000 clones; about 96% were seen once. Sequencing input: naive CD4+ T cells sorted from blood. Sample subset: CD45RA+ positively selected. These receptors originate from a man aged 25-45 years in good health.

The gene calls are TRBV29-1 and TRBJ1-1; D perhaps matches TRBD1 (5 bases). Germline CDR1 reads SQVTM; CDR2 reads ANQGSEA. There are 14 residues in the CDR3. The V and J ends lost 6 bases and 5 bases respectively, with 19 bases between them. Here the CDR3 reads CSVYLGTSPTEAFF. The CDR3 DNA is TGCAGCGTGTACTTGGGGACCTCTCCTACTGAAGCTTTCTTT. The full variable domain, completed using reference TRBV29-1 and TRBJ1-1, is SAVISQKPSRDICQRGTSLTIQCQVDSQVTMMFWYRQQPGQSLTLIATANQGSEATYESGFVIDKFPISRPNLTFSTLTVSNMSPEDSSIYLCSVYLGTSPTEAFFGQGTRLTVV.

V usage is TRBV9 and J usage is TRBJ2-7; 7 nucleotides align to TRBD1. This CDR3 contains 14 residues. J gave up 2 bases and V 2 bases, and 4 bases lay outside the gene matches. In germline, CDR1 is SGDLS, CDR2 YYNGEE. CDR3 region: CASSVGQLPYEQYF. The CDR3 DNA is TGTGCCAGCAGCGTGGGACAGCTGCCCTACGAGCAGTACTTC.

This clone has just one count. CDR3 coding DNA: TGTGCCAGCAGCTCAGGACTCCTAGCACCACAAGAGACCCAGTACTTC. Amino acids: CASSSGLLAPQETQYF. The chain recombines TRBV5-5 with TRBJ2-5, with D possibly matching TRBD2 (5 bases). In germline, CDR1 is SGHKS, CDR2 YYEKEE (reference sequence). V lost 3 bases, J lost 2 bases, and 17 bases lay in between. The CDR3 is made up of 16 amino acids.

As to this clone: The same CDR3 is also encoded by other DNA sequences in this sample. The DNA for the CDR3 is TGCGCCAGCAGCTTTGAACTAGCGGGATCCTACGAGCAGTACTTC. Its protein is CASSFELAGSYEQYF. V and J are TRBV5-1 and TRBJ2-7; 10 bases map to TRBD2. The length of the CDR3 is 15 residues. Germline V lookup: CDR1 SGHRS, CDR2 YFSETQ. V dropped 2 bases and J dropped 1; count of bases not matched to a gene: 3.

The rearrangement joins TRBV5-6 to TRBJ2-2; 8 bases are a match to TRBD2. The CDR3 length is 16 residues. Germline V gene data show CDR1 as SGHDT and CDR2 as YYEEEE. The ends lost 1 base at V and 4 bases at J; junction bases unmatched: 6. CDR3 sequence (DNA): TGTGCCAGCAGCTTGAGGACTAGCACTCGCACCGGGGAGCTGTTTTTT. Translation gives CASSLRTSTRTGELFF.

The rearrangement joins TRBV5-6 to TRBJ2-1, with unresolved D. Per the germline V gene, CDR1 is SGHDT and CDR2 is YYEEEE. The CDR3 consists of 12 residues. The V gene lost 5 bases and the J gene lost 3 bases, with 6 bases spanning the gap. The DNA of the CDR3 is TGTGCCAGCAGTTCATTCTACAATGAGCAGTTCTTC. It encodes CASSSFYNEQFF.

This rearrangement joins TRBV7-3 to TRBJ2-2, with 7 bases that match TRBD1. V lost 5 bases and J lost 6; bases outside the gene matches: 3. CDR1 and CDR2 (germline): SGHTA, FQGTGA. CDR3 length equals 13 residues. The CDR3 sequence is CASSLDRAGELFF. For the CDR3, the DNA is TGTGCCAGCAGCCTTGACAGGGCCGGGGAGCTGTTTTTT.

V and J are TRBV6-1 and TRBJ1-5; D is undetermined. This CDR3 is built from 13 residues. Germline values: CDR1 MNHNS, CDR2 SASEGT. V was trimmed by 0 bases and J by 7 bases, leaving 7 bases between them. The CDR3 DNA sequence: TGTGCCAGCAGTGAAGCGCATTTCCAGCCCCAGCATTTT. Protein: CASSEAHFQPQHF.

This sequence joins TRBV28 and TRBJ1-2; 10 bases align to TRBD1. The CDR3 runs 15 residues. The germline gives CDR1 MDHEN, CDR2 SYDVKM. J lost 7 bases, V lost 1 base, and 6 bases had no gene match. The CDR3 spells CASSLSGTGVPGYTF. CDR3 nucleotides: TGTGCCAGCAGTTTATCCGGGACAGGGGTTCCTGGCTACACCTTC.

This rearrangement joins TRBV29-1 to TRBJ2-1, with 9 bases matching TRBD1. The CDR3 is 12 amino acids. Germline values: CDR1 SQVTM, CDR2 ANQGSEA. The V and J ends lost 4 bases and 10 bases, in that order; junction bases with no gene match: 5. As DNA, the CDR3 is TGCAGCGTTGGACAGGGGGTAGACGAGCAGTTCTTC. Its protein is CSVGQGVDEQFF.

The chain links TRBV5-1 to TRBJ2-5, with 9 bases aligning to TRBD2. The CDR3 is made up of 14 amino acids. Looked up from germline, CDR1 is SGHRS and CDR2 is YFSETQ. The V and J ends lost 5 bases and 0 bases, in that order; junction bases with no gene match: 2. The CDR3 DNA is TGCGCCAGCAGGAGCGGGAGGTACCAAGAGACCCAGTACTTC. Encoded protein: CASRSGRYQETQYF.

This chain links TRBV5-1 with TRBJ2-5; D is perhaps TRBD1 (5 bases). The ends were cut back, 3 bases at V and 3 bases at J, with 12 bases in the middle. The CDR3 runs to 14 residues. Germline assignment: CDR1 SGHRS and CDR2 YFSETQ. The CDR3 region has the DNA TGCGCCAGCAGCTACAGGTCTGCTGAAGAGACCCAGTACTTC. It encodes CASSYRSAEETQYF.

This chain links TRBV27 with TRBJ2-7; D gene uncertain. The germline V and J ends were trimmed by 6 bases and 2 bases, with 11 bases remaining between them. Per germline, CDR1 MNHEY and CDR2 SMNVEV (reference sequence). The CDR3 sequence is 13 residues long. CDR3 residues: CASRAGSPYEQYF. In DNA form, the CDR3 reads TGTGCCAGCAGGGCAGGCTCTCCCTACGAGCAGTACTTC.